The entry that follows covers one TCR beta chain sequence. Its cognate antigen is unknown. The CDR3 has 14 residues. V dropped 7 bases and J dropped 7; count of bases not matched to a gene: 9. The germline gives CDR1 MNHNS, CDR2 SASEGT. Each CDR3 protein gets one entry after TCRdb re-called the RT-PCR reads with MiXCR. In the table there are hundreds of thousands of distinct CDR3 sequences, approximately 12% of which are singletons. This sample was taken from a study of response to subunit inactivated influenza vaccine. Broader study findings: That few new T cells are recruited by each seasonal influenza vaccination was the authors' suggestion.

The sequenced sample was PBMCs from blood, obtained on the day of vaccination. The clonotype comes from a man aged 45 to 65 who received an inactivated influenza vaccine. The rearrangement joins TRBV6-1 to TRBJ2-2; 7 bases line up with TRBD2. The CDR3 nucleotides read TGTGCCAGCAAAGCGGGAAGGTCTTACGGGGAGCTGTTTTTT. Residues: CASKAGRSYGELFF.